The source of this T cell receptor (beta chain) is a study of CD8 T cells in ankylosing spondylitis. Findings and caveats of the study: Reportedly, matched ankylosing spondylitis synovial fluid was significantly enriched for disease-linked clones. Disease-associated clonotypes exhibited CD8+ identity and were relatively infrequent in peripheral blood. Fewer than 10 highly homologous variants made up a TCR beta motif that seemed to typify ankylosing spondylitis blood.

The CDR3 runs to 12 residues. Trimming left V 1 base short and J 9 bases short, with 9 bases between. Quantitative 5'-RACE with molecular barcodes generated TCR beta libraries. TCRdb fed the 5' RACE reads into MiXCR, producing one record per CDR3 protein. The table has tens of thousands of distinct CDR3 sequences, about 5.2% seen once. This clonotype was picked up many times. The antigen is unknown. The chain combines TRBV12-3 or TRBV12-4 with TRBJ1-2, with no clear D. The clonotype originates from a male donor with ankylosing spondylitis or in good health (not recorded which). Sequencing used blood, either unsorted or a sorted T cell fraction (not recorded which). The CDR3 spells CASSLDQQRYTF. DNA for the CDR3: TGTGCCAGCAGTTTAGATCAGCAGCGCTACACCTTC.